Presented here are 20 T cell receptor beta chains from one specimen sequenced in a study of T cell repertoires in cytomegalovirus infection. TCRdb used MiXCR to reprocess the reads, holding one entry per CDR3 protein. In the table there are hundreds of thousands of distinct CDR3 sequences, 35% of which are singletons. The sample was PBMCs. The source of these receptors is a human donor in good health (CMV status not recorded). Some clones in this sample may be carry-over from other donors' samples.

The J gene is TRBJ2-1, the V gene TRBV15; 12 bases are a match to TRBD2. The length of the CDR3 is 17 residues. Germline-derived CDR1 and CDR2 are LNHNV and YYDKDF (reference sequence). After removal of 5 bases from V and 0 bases from J, the junction contained 5 bases not matched to a gene. The CDR3 sequence is CATSPTSGGSSYNEQFF. Here the CDR3 DNA reads TGTGCCACCAGCCCGACTAGCGGGGGTAGCTCCTACAATGAGCAGTTCTTC.

J is TRBJ2-6 and V is TRBV2, with D possibly matching TRBD1 (6 bases). Looked up from germline, CDR1 is SNHLY and CDR2 is FYNNEI. The CDR3 runs 17 residues. Trimming left V 6 bases short and J 0 bases short, with 15 bases between. The CDR3 nucleotides are TGTGCCAGCAGATGGACAGCCTCAAACTCTGGGGCCAACGTCCTGACTTTC. Amino acid sequence: CASRWTASNSGANVLTF.

This clonotype was seen a few times. The chain employs TRBV20-1 and TRBJ1-4; the D is unclear. The length of the CDR3 is 14 residues. V dropped 4 bases and J dropped 0 bases, with 9 bases sitting between them. The V gene's germline CDR1 is DFQATT and CDR2 SNEGSKA (reference sequence). CDR3 residues: CSATTPTTNEKLFF. CDR3 DNA sequence: TGCAGTGCTACGACACCTACAACTAATGAAAAACTGTTTTTT.

V usage is TRBV12-3 or TRBV12-4 and J usage is TRBJ2-3; 8 bases are a match to TRBD2. The junction had 7 bases not matched to a gene; V was cut back by 3 bases and J by 5 bases. This CDR3 region has 15 residues. The CDR3 coding sequence is TGTGCCAGCAGTTTGTTGAGCGGGGGAGGAGATACGCAGTATTTT. Encoded protein: CASSLLSGGGDTQYF.

V gene TRBV4-1 combines with J gene TRBJ1-5; no firm D call. Germline V gene sequence: CDR1 MGHRA, CDR2 YSYEKL. Trimming shortened V by 1 base and J by 6 bases, and 13 bases separated the two germline ends. The CDR3 extends over 15 amino acids. CDR3 sequence reads: CASSQAYRVRQPQHF. The CDR3 DNA reads TGCGCCAGCAGCCAAGCCTATAGGGTGCGTCAGCCCCAGCATTTT.

V is TRBV12-3 or TRBV12-4 and J is TRBJ1-2; the match to TRBD1 covers 10 bases. The junction had 1 base not matched to a gene; V was cut back by 7 bases and J by 8 bases. This CDR3 has 11 amino acids. The CDR3 DNA reads TGTGCCAGCACGACAGGGGGCGGCTACACCTTC. Its translation: CASTTGGGYTF.

This clonotype occurred a few times. This chain uses TRBV12-3 or TRBV12-4 with TRBJ2-1; D not certain. The length of the CDR3 is 16 residues. The V gene lost 3 bases and the J gene lost 0 bases, with 12 bases spanning the gap. The CDR3 reads CASSFSPQSSYNEQFF. CDR3 DNA: TGTGCCAGCAGTTTTTCTCCCCAGAGCTCCTACAATGAGCAGTTCTTC.

The rearrangement links TRBV5-5 to TRBJ1-2; maybe TRBD1 (5 bases). There are 14 residues in the CDR3. The germline V and J ends were trimmed by 4 bases and 3 bases, with 13 bases remaining between them. The germline V gene encodes CDR1 SGHKS and CDR2 YYEKEE (reference sequence). CDR3 region: CASSRGRADYGYTF. The CDR3 coding sequence is TGTGCCAGCAGCCGGGGGAGGGCTGACTATGGCTACACCTTC. Together with reference TRBV5-5 and TRBJ1-2, the CDR3 gives the full variable domain: DAGVTQSPTHLIKTRGQQVTLRCSPISGHKSVSWYQQVLGQGPQFIFQYYEKEERGRGNFPDRFSARQFPNYSSELNVNALLLGDSALYLCASSRGRADYGYTFGSGTRLTVV.

This clonotype was counted a few times. V and J are TRBV6-1 and TRBJ2-7, with D unresolved. CDR3 length: 15 residues. Trimming left V 4 bases short and J 4 bases short, with 17 bases between. Per germline, CDR1 MNHNS and CDR2 SASEGT. The CDR3 sequence: CASSGQQGLLYEQYF. Written as DNA, the CDR3 is TGTGCCAGCAGTGGACAACAAGGCTTACTGTACGAGCAGTACTTC.

This clonotype was seen ten or more times. The chain couples TRBV7-8 to TRBJ2-5; the match to TRBD1 covers 10 bases. The length of the CDR3 is 17 residues. CDR1 SGHVS and CDR2 FQNEAQ come from the germline V gene. The V and J ends lost 5 bases and 5 bases, in that order; junction bases with no gene match: 14. The CDR3 nucleotides read TGTGCCAGCAGCCGGAAACCGGGACAGGGGATTGGGGAGACCCAGTACTTC. Translated: CASSRKPGQGIGETQYF.

The count of this clonotype is one. This chain joins TRBV11-2 and TRBJ2-4; weak D call: TRBD1 (5 bases). Germline loops: CDR1 SGHAT, CDR2 FQNNGV. V was clipped by 2 bases and J by 8 bases, with 13 bases between them. This CDR3 comprises 14 residues. This chain's CDR3 is CASSLWGQGDIQYF. The CDR3, as DNA: TGTGCCAGCAGCTTATGGGGTCAGGGTGACATTCAGTACTTC.

V usage is TRBV28 and J usage is TRBJ2-3, with D uncertain. The germline CDR1 and CDR2 sequences are MDHEN and SYDVKM. The CDR3 loop spans 13 amino acids. Trimming took 7 bases from V and 2 from J, leaving 10 bases between them. DNA of the CDR3: TGTGCCAGCACTCTTTACCCCACAGATACGCAGTATTTT. Its translation is CASTLYPTDTQYF.

V and J are TRBV5-1 and TRBJ2-1; 12 bases fit TRBD1. Unmatched junction bases numbered 10, after V lost 5 bases and J lost 16 bases. Germline CDR1 is SGHRS and CDR2 is YFSETQ. CDR3 length: 13 residues. CDR3 in amino acids: CASSSPGQGANFF. The CDR3 nucleotides read TGCGCCAGCAGTTCTCCGGGACAGGGGGCGAATTTCTTC.

This clonotype appeared many times. V usage is TRBV28 and J usage is TRBJ2-1, with TRBD2 matching 12 bases. This CDR3 is 15 amino acids long. Losses at the gene ends were 6 bases for V and 2 bases for J; bases not matched to a gene: 2. Germline values: CDR1 MDHEN, CDR2 SYDVKM. Here the CDR3 DNA reads TGTGCCAGCAGGACTAGCGGGAGTACCTACAATGAGCAGTTCTTC. It is translated as CASRTSGSTYNEQFF.

This clonotype has more than one count but fewer than ten. V gene TRBV27 combines with J gene TRBJ2-7, with 13 nucleotides matching TRBD2. The CDR3 is 15 residues long. Germline CDR1 is MNHEY and CDR2 is SMNVEV (reference sequence). Trimming removed 3 bases from V and 12 bases from J; junction bases left unmatched: 11. CDR3: CASSLTVRLAGGLYF. The DNA for the CDR3 is TGTGCCAGCAGTTTGACAGTGCGACTAGCGGGAGGTCTGTACTTC.

The genes are TRBV4-2 and TRBJ1-5; TRBD1 might be the D (5 bases). Germline V lookup: CDR1 LGHNA, CDR2 YNFKEQ. Trimming removed 0 bases at V and 7 bases at J, with 16 bases between. The CDR3 spans 16 residues. The CDR3 DNA follows: TGTGCCAGCAGCCAAGAAGGCCCGGGGGTCGGACAGCCCCAGCATTTT. Translation: CASSQEGPGVGQPQHF.

This clonotype has at least ten counts. This chain joins TRBV19 and TRBJ2-1; 7 nucleotides align to TRBD2. Germline CDR1 reads LNHDA; CDR2 reads SQIVND (reference sequence). The ends lost 1 base at V and 0 bases at J; junction bases unmatched: 3. CDR3 length: 16 residues. The CDR3 sequence is CASSIGAGASYNEQFF. The CDR3 DNA reads TGTGCCAGTAGTATAGGTGCGGGAGCCTCCTACAATGAGCAGTTCTTC.

CDR3 sequence reads: CASSSFRRAGVNTEAFF. CDR3 nucleotide sequence: TGTGCCAGCAGCTCCTTTCGGAGGGCAGGGGTGAACACTGAAGCTTTCTTT. The rearrangement links TRBV7-2 to TRBJ1-1, with a weak D call TRBD1 (6 bases). CDR1 and CDR2 (germline): SGHTA, FQGNSA. This CDR3 is 17 amino acids long. The V end was cut by 4 bases, the J end by 0 bases, with 18 bases between. Drawing the rest from reference TRBV7-2 and TRBJ1-1, the complete variable domain is GAGVSQSPSNKVTEKGKDVELRCDPISGHTALYWYRQSLGQGLEFLIYFQGNSAPDKSGLPSDRFSAERTGGSVSTLTIQRTQQEDSAVYLCASSSFRRAGVNTEAFFGQGTRLTVV.

This clonotype came up a few times. This chain joins TRBV12-3 or TRBV12-4 and TRBJ1-5, with D possibly matching TRBD1 (5 bases). Trimming took off 6 bases at V and 4 bases at J, with 13 bases between the two ends. This CDR3 has 14 residues. CDR3 sequence: CASRDGGGNQPQHF. DNA for the CDR3: TGTGCCAGCAGAGACGGGGGTGGGAATCAGCCCCAGCATTTT.

The chain links TRBV3-1 to TRBJ2-1, with 8 bases matching TRBD2. The ends lost 0 bases at V and 4 bases at J; junction bases unmatched: 11. CDR1 LGHDT and CDR2 YNNKEL come from the germline V gene (reference sequence). The CDR3 consists of 18 residues. This CDR3 reads CASSQDRFGGANYNEQFF. The CDR3 nucleotides are TGTGCCAGCAGCCAAGATCGATTCGGGGGGGCCAATTACAATGAGCAGTTCTTC.